This T cell receptor beta chain was sequenced during a study of blood T cell repertoires in COVID-19. Source study methods: Scientists estimated how many nucleated cells there were by amplifying reference gene primers. Data came from immunoSEQ multiplex PCR; TCRdb stores just in-frame clones and leaves some out. V, J and clone size are taken as reported in that table, and D and trimming were inferred from the DNA itself. The data hold hundreds of thousands of clones, with over 75% observed a single time. Per the germline V gene, CDR1 is LNHDA and CDR2 is SQIVND (reference sequence). J lost 5 bases, V lost 10 bases, and 12 bases had no gene match. The CDR3 spans 14 residues.

Sequencing was performed on peripheral blood. This chain joins TRBV19 and TRBJ2-3, with 7 bases identical to TRBD2. This sequence was found in a woman aged 60-75 years with COVID-19, enrolled during active disease. This CDR3 reads CATKRGRYEDTQYF. The CDR3 nucleotides are TGTGCCACAAAGCGGGGCCGATATGAAGATACGCAGTATTTT.